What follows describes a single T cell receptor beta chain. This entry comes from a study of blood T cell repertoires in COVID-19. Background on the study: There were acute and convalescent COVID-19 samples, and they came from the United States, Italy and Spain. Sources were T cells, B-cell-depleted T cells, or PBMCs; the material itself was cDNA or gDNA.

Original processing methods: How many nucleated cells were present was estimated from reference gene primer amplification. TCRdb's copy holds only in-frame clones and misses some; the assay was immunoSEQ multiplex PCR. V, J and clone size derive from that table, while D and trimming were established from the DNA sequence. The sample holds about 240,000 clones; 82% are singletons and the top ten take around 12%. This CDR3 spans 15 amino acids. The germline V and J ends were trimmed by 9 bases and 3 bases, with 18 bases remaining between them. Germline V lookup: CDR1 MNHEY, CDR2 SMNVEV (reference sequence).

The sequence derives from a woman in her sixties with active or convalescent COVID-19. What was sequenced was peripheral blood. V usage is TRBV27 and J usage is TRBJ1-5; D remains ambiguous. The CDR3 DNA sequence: TGTGCCAGTCGACATCGTGAGCCTCACAATCAGCCCCAGCATTTT. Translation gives CASRHREPHNQPQHF.